Presented here are 27 T cell receptor beta chains from one specimen sequenced in a study of T cells after yellow fever vaccination. TCRdb used MiXCR to reprocess the 5' RACE reads, holding one entry per CDR3 protein. The sample records roughly 400,000 distinct CDR3 sequences, roughly 20% being singletons. Sequencing was performed on PBMCs, taken before the yellow fever booster vaccination. The receptors stem from a man aged 18 to 30 who received the YFV17D yellow fever vaccine.

This clonotype came up a few times. The chain carries TRBV5-1 and TRBJ1-3; D is uncertain. Trimming removed 4 bases from V and 0 bases from J, with 8 bases in between. The CDR3 loop spans 14 amino acids. Germline V gives CDR1 SGHRS, CDR2 YFSETQ. CDR3 in DNA: TGCGCCAGCAGCATCGGGGACTCTGGAAACACCATATATTTT. It specifies CASSIGDSGNTIYF.

This chain joins TRBV6-5 and TRBJ2-1, with 7 bases matching TRBD2. From germline, CDR1 is MNHEY and CDR2 SVGAGI. The V segment lost 7 bases and the J segment 8 bases; nucleotides outside the gene matches: 14. The CDR3 consists of 15 residues. CDR3 amino acids: CASTSQWRGTDEQFF. CDR3 bases: TGTGCCAGCACCTCCCAGTGGCGGGGGACGGATGAGCAGTTCTTC.

The J gene is TRBJ2-5, the V gene TRBV7-9; D might be TRBD2 (5 bases). Between the trimmed V and J ends, which lost 5 bases and 5 bases, there was a span of 21 bases. In germline, CDR1 is SEHNR, CDR2 FQNEAQ (reference sequence). This CDR3 is 16 amino acids long. The CDR3 sequence: CASSPRTGSSRETQYF. CDR3 in DNA: TGTGCCAGCAGCCCGCGGACGGGGTCCTCAAGGGAGACCCAGTACTTC.

This clonotype came up a few times. This chain uses TRBV20-1 with TRBJ2-5; 7 bases match TRBD1. Germline CDR1 DFQATT, CDR2 SNEGSKA (reference sequence). V shed 1 base, J shed 4 bases, and the junction held 3 bases outside the gene matches. The CDR3 is made up of 13 amino acids. In nucleotides, the CDR3 is TGCAGTGCTAGAGGCGACAGGGCAGAGACCCAGTACTTC. Translated, it gives CSARGDRAETQYF.

This clonotype was observed at least ten times. The gene calls are TRBV3-1 and TRBJ1-1; D gene ambiguous. The V gene's germline CDR1 is LGHDT and CDR2 YNNKEL (reference sequence). The V end lost 0 bases, the J end lost 3 bases, and 11 bases lay between the germline ends. The length of the CDR3 is 15 residues. CDR3 nucleotides: TGTGCCAGCAGCCAAGAAAACTACAGATACACTGAAGCTTTCTTT. Protein: CASSQENYRYTEAFF.

The V call is TRBV7-9, the J call TRBJ1-1; D may be TRBD1 (5 bases). The CDR3 has 15 amino acids. V lost 1 base and J lost 0, with 9 bases in between. Per the germline V gene, CDR1 is SEHNR and CDR2 is FQNEAQ (reference sequence). This CDR3 reads CASSLGGMLNTEAFF. DNA for the CDR3: TGTGCCAGCAGCTTAGGGGGGATGTTGAACACTGAAGCTTTCTTT.

The V call is TRBV7-9, the J call TRBJ2-7; TRBD1 is a possible D gene (6 bases). The V end was cut by 5 bases, the J end by 6 bases, with 11 bases between. CDR1 and CDR2 (germline): SEHNR, FQNEAQ (reference sequence). CDR3 size: 12 residues. The CDR3 DNA reads as TGTGCCAGCAGCAGGGACAACGCCGAGCAGTACGTC. Its protein product is CASSRDNAEQYV.

The chain has TRBV5-1 and TRBJ1-1; 9 bases fit TRBD1. Germline-derived CDR1 and CDR2 are SGHRS and YFSETQ. This CDR3 has 13 amino acids. J lost 11 bases, V lost 4 bases, and 9 bases had no gene match. CDR3 nucleotide sequence: TGCGCCAGCAGCATGGACAGGGGTGAAGAGGCTTTCTTT. Encoded protein: CASSMDRGEEAFF.

This clonotype was recorded once. The chain combines TRBV5-1 with TRBJ2-3, with D unresolved. With 1 base removed from V and 4 bases from J, the gap between germline ends came to 10 bases. This CDR3 comprises 14 residues. Germline V gene sequence: CDR1 SGHRS, CDR2 YFSETQ. The CDR3 loop is CASSLLRESDTQYF. In nucleotides, the CDR3 is TGCGCCAGCAGCTTGCTAAGGGAATCAGATACGCAGTATTTT.

This sequence joins TRBV7-9 and TRBJ2-5, with no clear D. V dropped 5 bases and J dropped 4 bases, with 17 bases sitting between them. Germline loops: CDR1 SEHNR, CDR2 FQNEAQ (reference sequence). This CDR3 contains 15 residues. The CDR3 here is CASSPPWGYGETQYF. The CDR3 DNA follows: TGTGCCAGCAGCCCTCCGTGGGGTTACGGAGAGACCCAGTACTTC.

The chain uses TRBV29-1 and TRBJ2-2; D is ambiguous. Germline CDR1 reads SQVTM; CDR2 reads ANQGSEA. V lost 6 bases and J 4 bases, leaving 9 bases between the germline ends. This CDR3 is 12 amino acids long. The CDR3 loop is CSVARSTGELFF. CDR3 nucleotide sequence: TGCAGCGTCGCTCGGAGCACCGGGGAGCTGTTTTTT.

This sequence joins TRBV4-3 and TRBJ1-1, with a possible D match to TRBD1 (5 bases). Looked up from germline, CDR1 is LGHNA and CDR2 is YSLEER. Trimming shortened V by 0 bases and J by 4 bases, and 12 bases separated the two germline ends. The CDR3 is made up of 15 amino acids. CDR3 amino acids: CASSQDRGGSTEAFF. Written as DNA, the CDR3 is TGCGCCAGCAGCCAAGATCGGGGGGGGAGCACTGAAGCTTTCTTT.

The gene calls are TRBV27 and TRBJ2-2; TRBD1 matches 9 bases. Germline CDR1 and CDR2: MNHEY and SMNVEV (reference sequence). This CDR3 has 16 residues. V was pared by 3 bases and J by 4 bases, with 6 bases of the junction left unmatched. The CDR3 DNA reads as TGTGCCAGCAGTTTTGGGGACAGGGCTAGCACCGGGGAGCTGTTTTTT. The encoded protein is CASSFGDRASTGELFF.

Only a few counts were recorded for this clonotype. The genes are TRBV7-2 and TRBJ2-2, with TRBD2 matching over 9 bases. V dropped 4 bases and J dropped 5; count of bases not matched to a gene: 8. The CDR3 sequence is 16 residues long. The germline gives CDR1 SGHTA, CDR2 FQGNSA. CDR3 residues: CASSSSKRGVTGELFF. The CDR3 bases are TGTGCCAGCAGCTCGTCAAAGCGGGGGGTAACCGGGGAGCTGTTTTTT.

This clonotype was recorded a few times. This rearrangement joins TRBV19 to TRBJ1-6; D possibly corresponds to TRBD1 (5 bases). Germline CDR1 LNHDA, CDR2 SQIVND (reference sequence). The CDR3 sequence is 16 residues long. V was trimmed by 7 bases and J by 2 bases, leaving 15 bases between them. The CDR3 DNA follows: TGTGCCAGTATCTCAGGGAACTTAACCTATAATTCACCCCTCCACTTT. Translation: CASISGNLTYNSPLHF.

This clonotype was detected a few times. The chain employs TRBV15 and TRBJ2-7, with D uncertain. V was clipped by 0 bases and J by 0 bases, with 6 bases between them. This CDR3 is built from 14 residues. The germline V gene encodes CDR1 LNHNV and CDR2 YYDKDF (reference sequence). The DNA for the CDR3 is TGTGCCACCAGCAGAGAGGTAAGCTCCTACGAGCAGTACTTC. Amino acid sequence: CATSREVSSYEQYF.

This clonotype has a count of ten or more. The genes are TRBV5-1 and TRBJ1-1, with D unresolved. This CDR3 region has 16 residues. Germline V lookup: CDR1 SGHRS, CDR2 YFSETQ. V was shortened by 3 bases and J by 1 base, with 16 bases between the two germline ends. CDR3 sequence (DNA): TGCGCCAGCAGCTCCGAAGTACAGACCACGAACACTGAAGCTTTCTTT. It translates to CASSSEVQTTNTEAFF.

This clonotype was seen only a few times. The V and J genes are TRBV10-3 and TRBJ2-1; D gene ambiguous. Germline lookup yields CDR1 ENHRY and CDR2 SYGVKD. The V end was cut by 7 bases, the J end by 9 bases, with 19 bases between. This CDR3 has 14 amino acids. CDR3 sequence reads: CAITYSDISTEQFF. In DNA, the CDR3 is TGTGCCATCACCTATAGTGATATCTCCACTGAGCAGTTCTTC.

This chain uses TRBV14 with TRBJ2-2, with 8 bases identical to TRBD1. The germline CDR1 and CDR2 sequences are SGHDN and FVKESK. The CDR3 has 16 residues. J lost 3 bases, V lost 1 base, and 4 bases had no gene match. This CDR3 is CASSQAGGAHTGELFF. The CDR3 DNA follows: TGTGCCAGCAGCCAAGCAGGGGGCGCGCACACCGGGGAGCTGTTTTTT.

The chain carries TRBV4-2 and TRBJ2-7; TRBD1 or TRBD2 may be the D gene (6 bases each). From germline, CDR1 is LGHNA and CDR2 YNFKEQ. Trimming removed 5 bases from V and 4 bases from J, with 18 bases in between. The CDR3 covers 15 residues. The CDR3 coding sequence is TGTGCCAGCAGCACGACCCTGAGGGGGGCTTACGAGCAGTACTTC. The encoded protein is CASSTTLRGAYEQYF.

This clonotype was seen more than once but under ten times. The chain combines TRBV27 with TRBJ2-1; 10 bases agree with TRBD1. After removal of 6 bases from V and 9 bases from J, the junction contained 8 bases not matched to a gene. Germline CDR1 and CDR2: MNHEY and SMNVEV (reference sequence). This CDR3 region has 14 residues. DNA of the CDR3: TGTGCCAGCAGCCGGGACAGGGGCACCGGTGAGCAGTTCTTC. Amino acids: CASSRDRGTGEQFF.

J is TRBJ2-3 and V is TRBV25-1; TRBD1 agrees at 8 bases. V trimming: 10 bases; J trimming: 4 bases; junction bases outside the gene matches: 4. The germline V gene has CDR1 MGHDK and CDR2 SYGVNS. This CDR3 has 12 amino acids. The CDR3, as DNA: TGTGCCACAGGGGGCATCGCAGATACGCAGTATTTT. It translates to CATGGIADTQYF.

This clonotype was recorded a few times. V and J are TRBV5-1 and TRBJ2-1; 8 bases fit TRBD2. Germline V CDR1 and CDR2: SGHRS, YFSETQ. The J segment lost 16 bases and the V segment lost 0 bases, leaving 12 bases of the junction unmatched. CDR3 length: 14 amino acids. This chain's CDR3 is CASSLAGEPRGGFF. Written as DNA, the CDR3 is TGCGCCAGCAGCTTGGCCGGGGAGCCCCGGGGGGGATTCTTC. The whole variable domain, filled in from reference TRBV5-1 and TRBJ2-1, reads KAGVTQTPRYLIKTRGQQVTLSCSPISGHRSVSWYQQTPGQGLQFLFEYFSETQRNKGNFPGRFSGRQFSNSRSEMNVSTLELGDSALYLCASSLAGEPRGGFFGPGTRLTVL.

This clonotype turned up a few times. J is TRBJ2-1 and V is TRBV5-6; D is tentatively TRBD1 or TRBD2 (5 bases each). Germline loops: CDR1 SGHDT, CDR2 YYEEEE. This CDR3 region has 16 residues. The V end lost 0 bases, the J end lost 6 bases, and 16 bases lay between the germline ends. The CDR3 nucleotides are TGTGCCAGCAGCTTGGTTCCTAGCAGGGCCACCAATGAGCAGTTCTTC. Its protein is CASSLVPSRATNEQFF.

In the case of this clonotype: At one end, the junction sequence differs from germline, possibly due to a read error. This chain links TRBV5-1 with TRBJ1-1; D gene ambiguous. The CDR3 covers 13 residues. Per germline, CDR1 SGHRS and CDR2 YFSETQ. CDR3 sequence reads: CASSLDAWAEAVF. The CDR3 nucleotides are TGCGCCAGCAGCTTGGACGCGTGGGCTGAAGCTGTCTTT.

This chain connects TRBV4-3 to TRBJ2-3; unclear D gene. V was clipped by 0 bases and J by 6 bases, with 7 bases between them. The CDR3 extends over 13 amino acids. Germline V gene lookup returns CDR1 LGHNA and CDR2 YSLEER. CDR3 in amino acids: CASSQDYGDTQYF. CDR3 DNA: TGCGCCAGCAGCCAAGATTATGGGGATACGCAGTATTTT.

The rearrangement joins TRBV4-1 to TRBJ1-5, with 8 positions matching TRBD1. Per germline, CDR1 MGHRA and CDR2 YSYEKL. This CDR3 region has 15 residues. With 3 bases clipped from V and 7 bases from J, the junction kept 8 bases outside the gene matches. The CDR3 nucleotides are TGCGCCAGCAGCCAGCCCGGACAGGGTAGGCAGCCCCAGCATTTT. It codes for CASSQPGQGRQPQHF.